A single T cell receptor (beta chain) is shown here with its context. Its specificity is unknown. The data belong to a study of persistence of HIV-infected CD4 T cells. On the study more broadly: Blood samples, up to roughly 200 mL, came from multiple time points, except two leukapheresis donors sampled once.

Sequencing used immunoSEQ version 4 in survey mode. Using immunoSEQ multiplex PCR, the repertoire was profiled, and TCRdb retains in-frame clones only, with some absent. The sample lists some 13,000 clones, about three fifths occurring once. The ends lost 5 bases at V and 7 bases at J; junction bases unmatched: 4. This CDR3 has 13 residues. CDR1 is LGHDT and CDR2 is YNNKEL in the germline V gene (reference sequence). Cells were stimulated with overlapping HIV-1 Gag 15-mer peptides. CD4+ T cells upregulating both CD40 ligand and CD69 were sorted as responding cells. Adults with HIV-1 started suppressive ART while chronically infected. For at least 4 years, plasma HIV-1 RNA was undetectable (<50 copies/mL). CD8+ T cells were removed from PBMCs prior to stimulation.

The chain combines TRBV3-1 (or the pseudogene TRBV3-2) with TRBJ1-3, with 8 positions matching TRBD1. The receptor comes from an adult man with HIV who was CMV-seropositive. The specimen was CD4+ T cells sorted from PBMCs after 18-hour stimulation, collected from a patient who received antiretroviral therapy. DNA for the CDR3: TGTGCCAGCAGCACCAGGGGGCGGAACACCATATATTTT. Amino acids: CASSTRGRNTIYF.